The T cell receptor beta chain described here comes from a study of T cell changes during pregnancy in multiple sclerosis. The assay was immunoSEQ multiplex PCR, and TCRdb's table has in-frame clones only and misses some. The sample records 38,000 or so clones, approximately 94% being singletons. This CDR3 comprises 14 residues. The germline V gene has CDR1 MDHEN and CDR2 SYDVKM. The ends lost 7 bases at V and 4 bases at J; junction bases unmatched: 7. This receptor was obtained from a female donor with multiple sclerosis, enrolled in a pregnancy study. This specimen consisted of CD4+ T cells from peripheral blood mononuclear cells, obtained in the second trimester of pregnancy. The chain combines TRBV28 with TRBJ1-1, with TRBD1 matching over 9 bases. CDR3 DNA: TGTGCCAGCACTCGGGACAGGGTCGTCACTGAAGCTTTCTTT. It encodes CASTRDRVVTEAFF.